This T cell receptor (beta chain) was identified during a study of T cell responses to AZD1222 COVID-19 vaccine. Trimming at V came to 5 bases and at J to 0 bases, leaving 5 bases not matched to a gene. The CDR3 contains 15 residues. Germline V lookup: CDR1 LNHDA, CDR2 SQIVND (reference sequence). General study findings and limits: Spike-specific TCR breadth and depth rose after two AZD1222 doses. Among spike-specific TCRs, nearly half reportedly target unmutated variant regions. Seropositive at baseline were only a handful of AZD1222 recipients. Repertoire collection took place solely once the T cell response had peaked.

In the case of this clone: The antigen is not known.

Only in-frame clones appear in the TCRdb table, and some are missing; sequencing was by immunoSEQ multiplex PCR. The sample carries some 96,000 clones, 88% recorded once. The clonotype comes from an adult who received the AZD1222 COVID-19 vaccine. The gene calls are TRBV19 and TRBJ2-7; 9 bases are shared with TRBD2. Source: peripheral blood, taken 28 days after the second AZD1222 dose. CDR3 sequence (DNA): TGTGCCAGTAGTTCTCTAGCGGGGAGCTCCTACGAGCAGTACTTC. Translated: CASSSLAGSSYEQYF.